The 17 T cell receptor beta chains below come from one sample, sequenced in a study of beta chain features in type 1 diabetes. The study, taken as a whole, reports: TCRB CDR3 length was moderately but significantly reduced in all four CD4+ subsets of Type 1 diabetes patients.

Expressed TCRB transcripts were sequenced because the entire RNA isolate underwent reverse transcription. Measured with immunoSEQ multiplex PCR; TCRdb has only the in-frame clones, and not every one. In the table there are approximately 170,000 clones, approximately 62% of which are singletons. These receptors are not linked to any known antigen. The specimen sequenced was naive CD4+ T cells from blood. These receptors were obtained from a man aged 30-40 years with type 1 diabetes.

This clone turned up a few times. The genes are TRBV7-2 and TRBJ2-7; 9 bases agree with TRBD1. This CDR3 spans 14 amino acids. Germline V gene lookup returns CDR1 SGHTA and CDR2 FQGNSA. J gave up 2 bases and V 4 bases, and 3 bases lay outside the gene matches. The DNA for the CDR3 is TGTGCCAGCAGCTGGAGGGACAGGGCCTACGAGCAGTACTTC. This gives the protein CASSWRDRAYEQYF.

This chain joins TRBV30 and TRBJ2-5; D may be TRBD2 (6 bases). Germline assignment: CDR1 GTSNPN and CDR2 SVGIG (reference sequence). This CDR3 is 17 amino acids long. The CDR3: CARGNSLTPDAQETQYF. In DNA, the CDR3 is TGTGCTCGGGGGAACAGTTTAACACCCGACGCCCAAGAGACCCAGTACTTC.

This chain uses TRBV7-9 with TRBJ2-5, with unresolved D. CDR3 size: 11 residues. Trimming took off 5 bases at V and 5 bases at J, with 6 bases between the two ends. Germline V gene data show CDR1 as SEHNR and CDR2 as FQNEAQ (reference sequence). CDR3 DNA sequence: TGTGCCAGCAGCCCCTCGGAGACCCAGTACTTC. Its translation: CASSPSETQYF.

The V and J genes are TRBV9 and TRBJ1-1, with TRBD1 as a possible D gene (5 bases). V lost 0 bases to trimming and J lost 5 bases, with 11 bases between them. The CDR3 loop spans 14 amino acids. CDR1 SGDLS and CDR2 YYNGEE come from the germline V gene. CDR3 sequence (DNA): TGTGCCAGCAGCGTAGCTACCCGGGGGACTGAAGCTTTCTTT. This gives the protein CASSVATRGTEAFF.

The sample holds a few counts of this clone. This chain joins TRBV29-1 and TRBJ2-5; TRBD2 might be the D (5 bases). V shed 4 bases and J shed 0 bases, with 9 bases lying between them. The CDR3 length is 13 residues. CDR1 SQVTM and CDR2 ANQGSEA come from the germline V gene. CDR3 sequence (DNA): TGCAGCGTTGGCGGGCAGGACCAAGAGACCCAGTACTTC. This translates into CSVGGQDQETQYF. Variable domain in full (rest from reference TRBV29-1 and TRBJ2-5): SAVISQKPSRDICQRGTSLTIQCQVDSQVTMMFWYRQQPGQSLTLIATANQGSEATYESGFVIDKFPISRPNLTFSTLTVSNMSPEDSSIYLCSVGGQDQETQYFGPGTRLLVL.

This clone was seen a few times. The chain recombines TRBV5-1 with TRBJ2-7; the D is unclear. This CDR3 is built from 13 residues. V was pared by 4 bases and J by 2 bases, with 10 bases between. Germline CDR1 SGHRS, CDR2 YFSETQ. The CDR3 DNA follows: TGCGCCAGCAGCCCGGGTTTAACCTACGAGCAGTACTTC. Translating it yields CASSPGLTYEQYF.

This sequence joins TRBV7-9 and TRBJ2-5; D remains ambiguous. CDR1 is SEHNR, CDR2 FQNEAQ, per germline (reference sequence). The CDR3 is made up of 14 amino acids. Trimming stripped 1 base from V and 5 bases from J, with 11 bases between. The CDR3: CASSLVQVRETQYF. Written as DNA, the CDR3 is TGTGCCAGCAGCTTAGTTCAAGTTCGGGAGACCCAGTACTTC.

The rearrangement uses TRBV20-1 and TRBJ2-5, with D uncertain. CDR3 length: 11 amino acids. CDR1 DFQATT and CDR2 SNEGSKA come from the germline V gene (reference sequence). With 1 base removed from V and 4 bases from J, the gap between germline ends came to 4 bases. CDR3 coding DNA: TGCAGTGCTAGAGTACCAGAGACCCAGTACTTC. Translated: CSARVPETQYF.

The J gene is TRBJ1-4, the V gene TRBV11-2; perhaps TRBD1 as D (6 bases). V lost 1 base and J lost 7, with 10 bases in between. CDR1 and CDR2 (germline): SGHAT, FQNNGV. The length of the CDR3 is 14 residues. The chain's CDR3 is CASSLGQGSEKLFF. CDR3 DNA sequence: TGTGCCAGCAGCTTAGGGCAGGGGAGTGAAAAACTGTTTTTT.

The chain employs TRBV10-3 and TRBJ1-4; the D gene is possibly TRBD1 (5 bases). V was pared by 8 bases and J by 6 bases, with 19 bases between. This CDR3 spans 15 amino acids. The V gene's germline CDR1 is ENHRY and CDR2 SYGVKD. Here the CDR3 DNA reads TGTGCCATCGGCCCAGGGAACGGGAGGGATGAAAAACTGTTTTTT. Residues: CAIGPGNGRDEKLFF.

The chain is built from TRBV29-1 and TRBJ1-2, with 7 positions matching TRBD1. The CDR3 has 14 amino acids. The V gene end was trimmed by 4 bases and the J gene end by 5 bases; junction bases not matched to a gene: 10. Germline V gives CDR1 SQVTM, CDR2 ANQGSEA. The CDR3 spells CSVAGGVRRYGYTF. CDR3 nucleotide sequence: TGCAGCGTTGCAGGGGGAGTACGAAGGTATGGCTACACCTTC.

This clone was counted only a few times. The J gene is TRBJ1-2, the V gene TRBV29-1; 10 bases line up with TRBD1. The CDR3 extends over 11 amino acids. The germline V gene encodes CDR1 SQVTM and CDR2 ANQGSEA. V lost 7 bases to trimming and J lost 6 bases; unmatched junction nucleotides: 2. The CDR3 here is CSAGTGDGYTF. The CDR3 nucleotides are TGCAGCGCCGGGACAGGGGATGGCTACACCTTC.

This clone was observed a single time. The chain uses TRBV7-9 and TRBJ2-4, with D hard to call. Per germline, CDR1 SEHNR and CDR2 FQNEAQ (reference sequence). The germline V and J ends were trimmed by 4 bases and 0 bases, with 19 bases remaining between them. The CDR3 is made up of 18 amino acids. CDR3: CASSSPHVSLLAKNIQYF. The CDR3 DNA follows: TGTGCCAGCAGCTCGCCCCATGTGTCACTCCTAGCCAAAAACATTCAGTACTTC.

This chain joins TRBV29-1 and TRBJ2-5, with a possible D match to TRBD1 (5 bases). The V gene's germline CDR1 is SQVTM and CDR2 ANQGSEA. CDR3 length: 12 amino acids. V gave up 5 bases and J gave up 0 bases, with 7 bases separating them. The CDR3 loop reads CSVRQNQETQYF. CDR3 in DNA: TGCAGCGTTCGACAGAACCAAGAGACCCAGTACTTC.

The V call is TRBV25-1, the J call TRBJ1-1, with TRBD1 matching 9 bases. The CDR3 has 14 residues. Germline CDR1 MGHDK, CDR2 SYGVNS. The V gene end was trimmed by 7 bases and the J gene end by 6 bases; junction bases not matched to a gene: 9. CDR3 coding DNA: TGTGCCAGCACTTCGACAGGGGGAAGGGCTGAAGCTTTCTTT. This codes for CASTSTGGRAEAFF. The variable domain in full, completed from reference TRBV25-1 and TRBJ1-1, reads EADIYQTPRYLVIGTGKKITLECSQTMGHDKMYWYQQDPGMELHLIHYSYGVNSTEKGDLSSESTVSRIRTEHFPLTLESARPSHTSQYLCASTSTGGRAEAFFGQGTRLTVV.

The V call is TRBV29-1, the J call TRBJ2-1; 9 bases are shared with TRBD1. The germline gives CDR1 SQVTM, CDR2 ANQGSEA. The CDR3 spans 14 residues. The V gene end was trimmed by 2 bases and the J gene end by 7 bases; junction bases not matched to a gene: 6. CDR3 bases: TGCAGCGTTGAAAGGGACAGGGTCTTGAATGAGCAGTTCTTC. Residues: CSVERDRVLNEQFF.

The chain links TRBV7-7 to TRBJ2-5, with TRBD1 as a possible D gene (6 bases). The CDR3 covers 10 residues. Germline V gene data show CDR1 as SSHAT and CDR2 as FNYEAQ (reference sequence). CDR3 bases: TGTGCAACAGGGAAAGAGACCCAGTACTTC. This sequence encodes CATGKETQYF.